This TCR beta chain was captured in a study of cytomegalovirus exposure and HLA in healthy donors. The overall study: Inside one of the first data releases sat roughly 80 million unique TCRs taken from HLA-typed donors. Genotyping of about 400 donors showed that about 83% belonged to the Caucasian-associated ancestry cluster. General study results and limits: When analyzed later, a missense DCLRE1C variant was found to be linked to TCR beta V- and J-gene trimming. CMV antigen specificity was confirmed in vitro for a few CMV-associated chains.

The CDR3 contains 15 residues. CDR1 MRHNA and CDR2 SNTAGT come from the germline V gene. Trimming took 4 bases from V and 2 from J, leaving 14 bases between them. In the PCR, 60 Vbeta and 13 Jbeta primers were used. The table came from immunoSEQ multiplex PCR; TCRdb's copy has only in-frame clones and leaves some out. The sample yields about 130,000 clones, more than 70% seen once. To note about this clone: Its antigen is as yet unknown.

The sequencing sample was made of PBMCs. The sequence derives from a man between 35 and 55 years old in good health and CMV-seronegative. V usage is TRBV6-4 and J usage is TRBJ2-5; D is possibly TRBD2 (6 bases). DNA of the CDR3: TGTGCCAGCAGTGCTACGGGACTGGCACAAGAGACCCAGTACTTC. Translating gives CASSATGLAQETQYF.